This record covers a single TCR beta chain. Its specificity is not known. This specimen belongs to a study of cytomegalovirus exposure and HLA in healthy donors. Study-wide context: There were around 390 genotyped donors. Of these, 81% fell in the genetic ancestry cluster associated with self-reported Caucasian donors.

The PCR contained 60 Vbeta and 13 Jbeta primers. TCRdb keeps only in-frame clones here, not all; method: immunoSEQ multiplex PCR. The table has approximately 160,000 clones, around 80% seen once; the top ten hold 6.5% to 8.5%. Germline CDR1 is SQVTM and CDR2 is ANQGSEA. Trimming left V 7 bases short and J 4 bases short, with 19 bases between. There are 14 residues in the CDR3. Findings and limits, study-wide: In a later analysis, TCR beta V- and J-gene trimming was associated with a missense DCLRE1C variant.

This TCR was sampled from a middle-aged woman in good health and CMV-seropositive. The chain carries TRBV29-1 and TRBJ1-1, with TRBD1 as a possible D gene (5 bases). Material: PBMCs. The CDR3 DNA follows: TGCAGCGCCAGAGGGACCGGGAGCTCCACTGAAGCTTTCTTT. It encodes CSARGTGSSTEAFF.